Detailed here is one T cell receptor (beta chain). The antigen remains undetermined. The TCR beta CDR3 regions underwent amplification using RNA transcripts as the source. The HTBI set primed first-round TCR CDR3 RT-PCR. TCRdb recomputed calls from the multiplex PCR reads with MiXCR, one row per CDR3 protein. The sample carries some 690,000 distinct CDR3 sequences, roughly 17% recorded once. The record originates from a study of T cells in Graves' hyperthyroidism and ophthalmopathy. For the diagnoses, clinical symptoms, serum thyroxine and TRAb, thyroid ultrasound and orbital computed tomography were used. Study-wide points: Ophthalmopathy onset followed model prediction by a median approximately 5.9 months.

The ends were cut back, 1 base at V and 5 bases at J, with 8 bases in the middle. The CDR3 extends over 13 amino acids. Germline assignment: CDR1 SEHNR and CDR2 FQNEAQ (reference sequence). Sequencing was performed on blood. The source of this sequence is a man aged 45-65 years with Graves' hyperthyroidism. The rearrangement joins TRBV7-9 to TRBJ2-5; D remains ambiguous. This CDR3 is CASSLERDETQYF. The CDR3 coding sequence is TGTGCCAGCAGCTTAGAAAGAGACGAGACCCAGTACTTC.